The entry below describes one T cell receptor (beta chain). Sequencing was performed with immunoSEQ multiplex PCR; in TCRdb, only in-frame clones are kept and a portion is missing. The sample includes about 51,000 clones, approximately 94% of them seen just once. These data come from a study of T cell changes during pregnancy in multiple sclerosis. V was pared by 6 bases and J by 0 bases, with 10 bases between. This CDR3 region has 14 residues. Germline CDR1 SNHLY, CDR2 FYNNEI. This chain uses TRBV2 with TRBJ2-3, with D possibly matching TRBD1 (6 bases). This sample comprised CD4+ T cells from peripheral blood mononuclear cells, obtained in the second trimester of pregnancy. The sequence came from a female donor with multiple sclerosis, enrolled in a pregnancy study. Written as DNA, the CDR3 is TGTGCCAGCAGCTTCCAGGGGAGCACAGATACGCAGTATTTT. Translating it yields CASSFQGSTDTQYF.